This TCR beta chain is drawn from a study of cytomegalovirus exposure and HLA in healthy donors. Overall study findings and caveats: The study recorded over 150 TCR beta chains that were cytomegalovirus-associated.

V was clipped by 8 bases and J by 9 bases, with 20 bases between them. The V gene's germline CDR1 is MRHNA and CDR2 SNTAGT. The length of the CDR3 is 14 residues. Separate from the approximately 700-subject first cohort was the approximately 120-subject validation cohort, to which the donors belonged. Of note for this clone: Its antigen is unidentified.

Clones were read by immunoSEQ multiplex PCR, and TCRdb kept only the in-frame ones, dropping some. The profile shows some 170,000 clones, approximately 81% of them singletons. This clonotype was sampled from a man under 40 in good health and CMV-seropositive. The rearrangement joins TRBV6-4 to TRBJ1-5, with a weak D call TRBD1 (5 bases). The material sequenced was PBMCs. The CDR3 DNA reads TGTGCCAGCCAGCCCGACCAGGGTCAGGGGCCCCAGCATTTT. Its protein is CASQPDQGQGPQHF.